What follows is one T cell receptor (beta chain) and its context. Its antigen remains unidentified. The data were taken from a study of T cell responses to AZD1222 COVID-19 vaccine. Findings and limits, study-wide: Spike-spanning, vaccine-associated CD4 TCRs were dominant at 160-218 and 743-854. Most donors were white British and more were female, and clonal diversity was possibly underestimated. Rises in breadth and depth of Spike-specific TCRs came after two AZD1222 doses. In the spike-specific TCR repertoire, nearly half reportedly target unmutated variant regions.

Germline lookup yields CDR1 MNHEY and CDR2 SMNVEV (reference sequence). V was shortened by 2 bases and J by 5 bases, with 9 bases between the two germline ends. The CDR3 has 13 residues. Sequencing used immunoSEQ multiplex PCR; TCRdb keeps in-frame clones, though not all of them. This sample has approximately 99,000 clones; approximately 89% occur once, and the top ten carry around 3.3%. This TCR came from an adult in good health. This rearrangement joins TRBV27 to TRBJ2-5; D is unclear. The starting material was peripheral blood, obtained on day 0 of MenACWY control vaccination. The DNA of the CDR3 is TGTGCCAGCAGTTTAGCGTTGGCGGAGACCCAGTACTTC. Translation: CASSLALAETQYF.